The 15 T cell receptor beta chains below come from one sample, sequenced in a study of cytomegalovirus exposure and HLA in healthy donors. This PCR relied on a set of 60 Vbeta primers and 13 Jbeta primers. Profiling relied on immunoSEQ multiplex PCR, and the TCRdb table lists in-frame clones only, not all of them. Of around 250,000 clones listed, 70% to 90% are singletons. Source material: PBMCs. All receptors come from an older woman in good health and CMV-seropositive.

This clone showed up just a few times. V and J are TRBV4-1 and TRBJ1-3, with 7 bases that match TRBD1. This CDR3 contains 17 residues. The trim removed 1 base at V and 3 bases at J, leaving 9 bases unmatched. Germline V lookup: CDR1 MGHRA, CDR2 YSYEKL. The CDR3 is CASSQGGQVGRGNTIYF. The CDR3 bases are TGCGCCAGCAGCCAAGGCGGACAGGTAGGGCGTGGAAACACCATATATTTT.

This chain uses TRBV4-2 with TRBJ2-7, with 7 bases fitting TRBD2. This CDR3 spans 14 amino acids. V shed 4 bases, J shed 6 bases, and the junction held 9 bases outside the gene matches. Per germline, CDR1 LGHNA and CDR2 YNFKEQ. In nucleotides, the CDR3 is TGTGCCAGCAGCCTCACCGGGGGGAGCTCCGAGCAGTACTTC. As protein: CASSLTGGSSEQYF.

V and J are TRBV6-1 and TRBJ1-1, with D uncertain. From germline, CDR1 is MNHNS and CDR2 SASEGT. Trimming left V 6 bases short and J 0 bases short, with 8 bases between. The CDR3 covers 13 residues. CDR3 nucleotides: TGTGCCAGCAGCGAGGTGCTGAACACTGAAGCTTTCTTT. Protein: CASSEVLNTEAFF.

The rearrangement links TRBV2 to TRBJ1-2; 9 bases align to TRBD1. The CDR3 length is 13 residues. V was pared by 3 bases and J by 13 bases, with 9 bases of the junction left unmatched. CDR1 is SNHLY, CDR2 FYNNEI, per germline. The CDR3 DNA is TGTGCCAGCAGTGAGCGAACAGGGGGCGAGGGCACCTTC. Translating gives CASSERTGGEGTF.

CDR3 region: CASSHQDSPGEQYF. CDR3 nucleotide sequence: TGCGCCAGCAGCCATCAGGACTCTCCCGGGGAGCAGTACTTC. The chain couples TRBV4-1 to TRBJ2-7; TRBD2 is a possible D gene (5 bases). This CDR3 has 14 residues. The germline V gene encodes CDR1 MGHRA and CDR2 YSYEKL. Trimming removed 3 bases at V and 7 bases at J, with 16 bases between.

The chain links TRBV19 to TRBJ1-1, with a tentative D call TRBD1 (6 bases). The CDR3 covers 14 residues. In germline, CDR1 is LNHDA, CDR2 SQIVND (reference sequence). V gave up 5 bases and J gave up 1 base, with 11 bases separating them. CDR3 in DNA: TGTGCCAGTAGTTCGACAGGTTCGAACACTGAAGCTTTCTTT. Translated: CASSSTGSNTEAFF.

This clone was seen just once. V and J are TRBV5-4 and TRBJ2-3; TRBD2 matches 9 bases. The germline V gene encodes CDR1 SGHNT and CDR2 YYREEE (reference sequence). This CDR3 spans 15 amino acids. The ends lost 4 bases at V and 2 bases at J; junction bases unmatched: 5. The CDR3 region has the DNA TGTGCCAGCAGCGTTAGCGGGGGCTCCACAGATACGCAGTATTTT. This sequence encodes CASSVSGGSTDTQYF.

The J gene is TRBJ2-5, the V gene TRBV5-1; D is perhaps TRBD1 (6 bases). The CDR3 is 13 residues long. Per germline, CDR1 SGHRS and CDR2 YFSETQ. V lost 8 bases to trimming and J lost 2 bases, with 13 bases between them. Here the CDR3 DNA reads TGCGCCAGTTATTTGACAGGACAAGAGACCCAGTACTTC. It encodes CASYLTGQETQYF.

Comment on this clone: Other DNA variants within this sample encode the same CDR3. The V and J genes are TRBV7-9 and TRBJ1-4, with D perhaps TRBD1 (6 bases). The CDR3 has 13 residues. Trimming stripped 0 bases from V and 8 bases from J, with 7 bases between. In germline, CDR1 is SEHNR, CDR2 FQNEAQ (reference sequence). Written as DNA, the CDR3 is TGTGCCAGCAGCTTAGCGGGGACAGAAAAACTGTTTTTT. Amino acids: CASSLAGTEKLFF.

In its sample, this clone was seen once. The V gene is TRBV28, the J gene TRBJ1-1, with TRBD1 matching 10 bases. Germline V gene sequence: CDR1 MDHEN, CDR2 SYDVKM. The CDR3 totals 15 residues. The junction had 12 bases not matched to a gene; V was cut back by 6 bases and J by 8 bases. The CDR3 reads CASSNDRGRFPEAFF. CDR3 sequence (DNA): TGTGCCAGCAGCAATGACAGGGGGCGCTTCCCCGAAGCTTTCTTT.

This clone appeared once. The J gene is TRBJ2-3, the V gene TRBV18; a weak D match, TRBD1 (5 bases). Between the trimmed V and J ends, which lost 4 bases and 5 bases, there was a span of 7 bases. CDR3 size: 12 residues. Germline lookup yields CDR1 KGHSH and CDR2 LQKENI. The DNA for the CDR3 is TGTGCCAGCTCACGTCAGGGAGATACGCAGTATTTT. This sequence encodes CASSRQGDTQYF.

The CDR3 protein is CASSSSSMNTEAFF. The CDR3 nucleotides are TGTGCCAGCAGCTCCTCGTCTATGAACACTGAAGCTTTCTTT. V gene TRBV11-2 combines with J gene TRBJ1-1, with no clear D. Trimming pared 4 bases from V and 0 bases from J, leaving 9 bases between. Germline V lookup: CDR1 SGHAT, CDR2 FQNNGV. The CDR3 extends over 14 amino acids.

This chain links TRBV5-1 with TRBJ2-3; 10 nucleotides line up with TRBD2. V dropped 3 bases and J dropped 7; count of bases not matched to a gene: 8. Per germline, CDR1 SGHRS and CDR2 YFSETQ. This CDR3 spans 15 amino acids. The DNA for the CDR3 is TGCGCCAGCAGCTCAGGACTAGCGGACTCATATACGCAGTATTTT. Its protein is CASSSGLADSYTQYF. The complete variable domain, with remaining parts taken from reference TRBV5-1 and TRBJ2-3, reads KAGVTQTPRYLIKTRGQQVTLSCSPISGHRSVSWYQQTPGQGLQFLFEYFSETQRNKGNFPGRFSGRQFSNSRSEMNVSTLELGDSALYLCASSSGLADSYTQYFGPGTRLTVL.

This chain connects TRBV30 to TRBJ1-4; 7 bases align to TRBD1. Germline V gene data show CDR1 as GTSNPN and CDR2 as SVGIG (reference sequence). The CDR3 extends over 15 amino acids. V shed 0 bases and J 4 bases; nucleotides not matched to a gene: 5. The chain's CDR3 is CAWSVSGTVNEKLFF. CDR3 in DNA: TGTGCCTGGAGTGTTTCGGGGACAGTTAATGAAAAACTGTTTTTT.

The CDR3 region has the DNA TGCGCCAGCAGCCTTTTAGCGGGGGGAGCCTACGAGCAGTACTTC. Encoded protein: CASSLLAGGAYEQYF. J is TRBJ2-7 and V is TRBV5-1; 10 bases are shared with TRBD2. The trim removed 4 bases at V and 2 bases at J, leaving 6 bases unmatched. CDR3 length: 15 amino acids. Per germline, CDR1 SGHRS and CDR2 YFSETQ.